Described below is a single T cell receptor (beta chain) sequence and its context. This sample was included in a study of T cell changes during pregnancy in multiple sclerosis. Sequencing used immunoSEQ multiplex PCR; TCRdb keeps in-frame clones, though not all of them. The sample includes around 34,000 clones, less than 95% seen only once; the top ten take roughly an eighth. Germline CDR1 is SGHTA and CDR2 is FQGNSA. The CDR3 runs 15 residues. Trimming shortened V by 1 base and J by 1 base, and 8 bases separated the two germline ends. The sample here was CD8+ T cells from peripheral blood mononuclear cells, taken in the first trimester of pregnancy. The chain uses TRBV7-2 and TRBJ1-3; D gene unclear. This TCR was sampled from a female donor with multiple sclerosis, enrolled in a pregnancy study. The CDR3 coding sequence is TGTGCCAGCAGCTTAGGGCCCAGTTCTGGAAACACCATATATTTT. Its translation: CASSLGPSSGNTIYF.